This TCR beta chain was sequenced for a study of shared clonotypes between healthy human individuals. Findings and limits, study-wide: All-four-donor shared clonotypes had higher generation probabilities than non-shared clonotypes did. Of the naive CD4 clonotypes, around 4.9% were shared across a handful of donors.

The V gene lost 1 base and the J gene lost 10 bases, with 23 bases spanning the gap. Germline CDR1 reads SGHDT; CDR2 reads YYEEEE. This CDR3 has 17 amino acids. The sorted-subset replicate PCRs were given around 200 ng DNA, which is tens of thousands of T cell genomes. TCRdb's table, derived via immunoSEQ multiplex PCR, lists solely in-frame clones and lacks some. The sample has 2 million to 2.5 million clones; roughly 93% are singletons. Worth noting for this clone: Its antigen is undetermined.

The gene calls are TRBV5-6 and TRBJ1-4, with no clear D. Sequencing was performed on naive CD4+ T cells from PBMCs. Noted subset: CD45RA+ positively selected. The sequence was collected from a young man in good health. Some clones in this sample may be carry-over from other donors' samples. The DNA of the CDR3 is TGTGCCAGCAGCTTGCGTGGTTCCGGGAACTCCGTCGGAAAACTGTTTTTT. Translating it yields CASSLRGSGNSVGKLFF. Looking up the rest from reference TRBV5-6 and TRBJ1-4 gives the full variable domain: DAGVTQSPTHLIKTRGQQVTLRCSPKSGHDTVSWYQQALGQGPQFIFQYYEEEERQRGNFPDRFSGHQFPNYSSELNVNALLLGDSALYLCASSLRGSGNSVGKLFFGSGTQLSVL.